These 22 T cell receptor beta chains were all obtained from the same sample, sequenced in a study of identical twins. Using its own MiXCR run on the 5' RACE reads, TCRdb lists one record per CDR3 protein. Of 450,000 to 650,000 distinct CDR3 sequences in the sample, more than 9% were seen once. Separately, the same data were catalogued under a study of yellow fever vaccine responses in identical twins.

The sample taken for sequencing was PBMCs. These receptors were taken from a woman aged 18-35 years in good health.

This clonotype was recorded a few times. This chain connects TRBV27 to TRBJ2-2; no firm D call. Trimming cost V 5 bases and J 9 bases, with 16 bases left between them. The CDR3 loop spans 14 amino acids. From germline, CDR1 is MNHEY and CDR2 SMNVEV (reference sequence). In DNA form, the CDR3 reads TGTGCCAGCAGTGATGCCGGCGTGGTGCGGGAGCTGTTTTTT. It is translated as CASSDAGVVRELFF.

The chain links TRBV2 to TRBJ2-3; 8 bases agree with TRBD1. From germline, CDR1 is SNHLY and CDR2 FYNNEI. This CDR3 contains 14 residues. With V trimmed by 6 bases and J by 7 bases, 9 bases remained unmatched. CDR3 sequence (DNA): TGTGCCAGCAGAGGTCAGGGGGCCGTCTATACGCAGTATTTT. It translates to CASRGQGAVYTQYF.

This chain connects TRBV4-3 to TRBJ2-1; 7 nucleotides line up with TRBD2. Germline CDR1 is LGHNA and CDR2 is YSLEER. This CDR3 has 14 residues. V lost 1 base to trimming and J lost 7 bases; unmatched junction nucleotides: 4. DNA for the CDR3: TGCGCCAGCAGCCAAGGGACTAGTTCAAATGAGCAGTTCTTC. It specifies CASSQGTSSNEQFF.

The chain has TRBV2 and TRBJ2-5, with D perhaps matching TRBD1 (8 bases). Germline CDR1 reads SNHLY; CDR2 reads FYNNEI. This CDR3 comprises 14 residues. The germline V and J ends were trimmed by 6 bases and 4 bases, with 15 bases remaining between them. DNA of the CDR3: TGTGCCAGCAGCGAGCGGGACAGGTTAGAGACCCAGTACTTC. Amino acid sequence: CASSERDRLETQYF. Based on the CDR3 plus reference TRBV2 and TRBJ2-5, the full variable domain is EPEVTQTPSHQVTQMGQEVILRCVPISNHLYFYWYRQILGQKVEFLVSFYNNEISEKSEIFDDQFSVERPDGSNFTLKIRSTKLEDSAMYFCASSERDRLETQYFGPGTRLLVL.

This clonotype was counted ten times or more. The rearrangement links TRBV20-1 to TRBJ1-6; 8 bases fit TRBD1. CDR3 length: 14 amino acids. CDR1 is DFQATT, CDR2 SNEGSKA, per germline (reference sequence). Unmatched junction bases numbered 3, after V lost 3 bases and J lost 5 bases. CDR3 sequence (DNA): TGCAGTGCTAGTAAACAGGGGGATAATTCACCCCTCCACTTT. This codes for CSASKQGDNSPLHF.

Ten or more counts support this clonotype. The J gene is TRBJ2-7, the V gene TRBV7-6, with TRBD1 as a possible D gene (7 bases). Germline loops: CDR1 SGHVS, CDR2 FNYEAQ. Trimming took off 0 bases at V and 6 bases at J, with 18 bases between the two ends. The CDR3 contains 16 residues. The CDR3 nucleotides are TGTGCCAGCAGCTTAGCGACGGCAGGGGGAGGAAGCGAGCAGTACTTC. It encodes CASSLATAGGGSEQYF. Drawing the rest from reference TRBV7-6 and TRBJ2-7, the complete variable domain is GAGVSQSPRYKVTKRGQDVALRCDPISGHVSLYWYRQALGQGPEFLTYFNYEAQQDKSGLPNDRFSAERPEGSISTLTIQRTEQRDSAMYRCASSLATAGGGSEQYFGPGTRLTVT.

The gene calls are TRBV2 and TRBJ2-5; 12 positions match TRBD2. This CDR3 is 16 amino acids long. The J segment lost 2 bases and the V segment lost 6 bases, leaving 7 bases of the junction unmatched. CDR1 is SNHLY and CDR2 is FYNNEI in the germline V gene. The CDR3 loop is CASRASLAGGQETQYF. The CDR3 region has the DNA TGTGCCAGCAGGGCTAGCCTAGCGGGGGGGCAAGAGACCCAGTACTTC.

This clonotype was observed once. J is TRBJ2-3 and V is TRBV7-3; D is unclear. The CDR3 is 13 residues long. V was trimmed by 5 bases and J by 7 bases, leaving 13 bases between them. Germline-derived CDR1 and CDR2 are SGHTA and FQGTGA. The CDR3 here is CASSPLERNTQYF. The CDR3 DNA reads TGTGCCAGCAGCCCCCTCGAACGCAATACGCAGTATTTT. Combining the CDR3 with reference TRBV7-3 and TRBJ2-3 gives the whole variable domain GAGVSQTPSNKVTEKGKYVELRCDPISGHTALYWYRQSLGQGPEFLIYFQGTGAADDSGLPNDRFFAVRPEGSVSTLKIQRTERGDSAVYLCASSPLERNTQYFGPGTRLTVL.

The chain uses TRBV27 and TRBJ2-6; D perhaps matches TRBD1 (5 bases). Deletions cut 8 bases from V and 4 bases from J, with 15 bases between. The CDR3 consists of 15 residues. Germline V lookup: CDR1 MNHEY, CDR2 SMNVEV (reference sequence). The CDR3 sequence: CASHKGSSGANVLTF. CDR3 sequence (DNA): TGTGCCAGCCATAAGGGGTCATCCGGGGCCAACGTCCTGACTTTC.

This clonotype was detected ten times or more. The gene calls are TRBV3-1 and TRBJ1-1, with a possible D match to TRBD1 (6 bases). The CDR3 is made up of 14 amino acids. Germline V gene data show CDR1 as LGHDT and CDR2 as YNNKEL (reference sequence). Trimming stripped 2 bases from V and 7 bases from J, with 14 bases between. CDR3 bases: TGTGCCAGCAGCCAATCTCCGGGGGCGGTTGAAGCTTTCTTT. Its translation: CASSQSPGAVEAFF.

This clonotype was recorded at least ten times. The chain joins TRBV5-1 to TRBJ2-1, with D possibly matching TRBD1 (5 bases). The CDR3 extends over 15 amino acids. The V gene's germline CDR1 is SGHRS and CDR2 YFSETQ. V lost 1 base to trimming and J lost 3 bases, with 11 bases between them. CDR3 sequence reads: CASSLNLDSYNEQFF. CDR3 bases: TGCGCCAGCAGCTTGAACCTCGACAGCTACAATGAGCAGTTCTTC.

This clonotype was observed a handful of times. This chain connects TRBV20-1 to TRBJ2-4; D possibly matches TRBD1 or TRBD2 (5 bases each). CDR3 length: 19 residues. V gave up 0 bases and J gave up 3 bases, with 24 bases separating them. CDR1 DFQATT and CDR2 SNEGSKA come from the germline V gene (reference sequence). CDR3 nucleotide sequence: TGCAGTGCTAGAGATTTTGGGACCACGGGTTCGGTTGGCAAAAACATTCAGTACTTC. Its translation: CSARDFGTTGSVGKNIQYF.

This clonotype was picked up many times. This chain links TRBV15 with TRBJ2-1, with 8 bases aligning to TRBD1. The germline V gene encodes CDR1 LNHNV and CDR2 YYDKDF (reference sequence). The V and J ends lost 0 bases and 2 bases, in that order; junction bases with no gene match: 0. This CDR3 has 15 residues. The CDR3 loop reads CATSREQGAYNEQFF. The CDR3 DNA sequence: TGTGCCACCAGCAGAGAACAGGGGGCCTACAATGAGCAGTTCTTC.

This clonotype was counted many times. The rearrangement links TRBV10-3 to TRBJ2-7; the D call may be TRBD1 or TRBD2 (5 bases each). This CDR3 has 15 residues. V was cut by 0 bases and J by 4 bases, with 13 bases left in between. Germline V CDR1 and CDR2: ENHRY, SYGVKD. The CDR3 region has the DNA TGTGCCATCAGTGAGTCTGGGGGACCCACTTACGAGCAGTACTTC. This translates into CAISESGGPTYEQYF.

This clonotype came up a few times. The rearrangement joins TRBV30 to TRBJ2-7; tentative D call: TRBD1 (5 bases). Germline assignment: CDR1 GTSNPN and CDR2 SVGIG (reference sequence). Trimming cost V 3 bases and J 3 bases, with 9 bases left between them. The CDR3 loop spans 12 amino acids. The CDR3 DNA follows: TGTGCCTGGAGGTATGACAGCTACGAGCAGTACTTC. This sequence encodes CAWRYDSYEQYF.

Ten or more counts support this clonotype. The DNA for the CDR3 is TGTGCCAGCAGCTTAGGGCTAGCGGGAGGTCGAGGAGGCGAGCAGTTCTTC. Translation gives CASSLGLAGGRGGEQFF. J is TRBJ2-1 and V is TRBV7-8; TRBD2 aligns across 11 bases. Germline loops: CDR1 SGHVS, CDR2 FQNEAQ. The CDR3 extends over 17 amino acids. V shed 1 base and J 10 bases; nucleotides not matched to a gene: 12.

The chain uses TRBV28 and TRBJ2-3; 7 bases fit TRBD2. Germline trimming cut 4 bases from V and 3 bases from J; bases unmatched to any gene: 10. The CDR3 sequence is 16 residues long. Germline lookup yields CDR1 MDHEN and CDR2 SYDVKM. The CDR3 is CASSSPAGDTTDTQYF. CDR3 coding DNA: TGTGCCAGCAGTTCCCCGGCGGGAGATACTACAGATACGCAGTATTTT. Looking up the rest from reference TRBV28 and TRBJ2-3 gives the full variable domain: DVKVTQSSRYLVKRTGEKVFLECVQDMDHENMFWYRQDPGLGLRLIYFSYDVKMKEKGDIPEGYSVSREKKERFSLILESASTNQTSMYLCASSSPAGDTTDTQYFGPGTRLTVL.

The sample holds a few counts of this clonotype. V is TRBV12-3 or TRBV12-4 and J is TRBJ2-5, with TRBD2 identical over 10 bases. The CDR3 has 16 residues. V trimming: 5 bases; J trimming: 1 base; junction bases outside the gene matches: 7. The CDR3 DNA sequence: TGTGCCAGCAGTCCCCTATTAGCGGGGGGCCAAGAGACCCAGTACTTC. It codes for CASSPLLAGGQETQYF.

At least ten counts were recorded for this clonotype. This chain joins TRBV12-3 or TRBV12-4 and TRBJ2-7; D gene ambiguous. Between the trimmed V and J ends, which lost 2 bases and 5 bases, there was a span of 7 bases. The CDR3 consists of 12 residues. The CDR3 is CASSLILDEQYF. The DNA for the CDR3 is TGTGCCAGCAGTTTAATATTGGACGAGCAGTACTTC.

At least ten counts were recorded for this clonotype. The rearrangement joins TRBV29-1 to TRBJ2-7; D gene unclear. V was shortened by 4 bases and J by 0 bases, with 10 bases between the two germline ends. The CDR3 length is 13 residues. Germline loops: CDR1 SQVTM, CDR2 ANQGSEA. The CDR3 reads CSVGPAFSYEQYF. As DNA, the CDR3 is TGCAGCGTTGGTCCGGCCTTCTCCTACGAGCAGTACTTC.

This clonotype was counted at least ten times. The gene calls are TRBV6-2 or TRBV6-3 and TRBJ1-1, with 7 nucleotides matching TRBD1. The CDR3 runs to 13 residues. Trimming cost V 6 bases and J 4 bases; bases outside gene matches: 5. Germline lookup yields CDR1 MNHEY and CDR2 SVGEGT. CDR3 DNA: TGTGCCAGCAGCTTGGACAGGCGCACTGAAGCTTTCTTT. Translating it yields CASSLDRRTEAFF.

The chain recombines TRBV20-1 with TRBJ2-3, with 12 bases identical to TRBD2. The CDR3 covers 14 residues. The germline CDR1 and CDR2 sequences are DFQATT and SNEGSKA (reference sequence). J was trimmed by 8 bases and V by 2 bases; bases with no gene match: 5. CDR3 in amino acids: CSARTSGGFVTQYF. As DNA, the CDR3 is TGCAGTGCTAGAACTAGCGGGGGGTTCGTTACGCAGTATTTT.